The rows below give T cell receptor beta chains drawn from one sample of a study of T cell repertoires in cytomegalovirus infection. TCRdb passed the reads through MiXCR, listing each CDR3 protein once. The repertoire includes hundreds of thousands of distinct CDR3 sequences, 25% to 35% of them detected once, and around 19% sits in the top ten. The antigens for these receptors are not known. Sequenced here: cultured PBMCs, sampled from culture after CMV antigen stimulation. All receptors come from a human donor in good health (CMV status not recorded). Some clones in this sample may be carry-over from other donors' samples. Each CDR3 is given without its conserved first and last residue. Clone size, where shown, is once, few, many, or a class for clones that have expanded.

v_gene	j_gene	abundance	CDR3aa
TRBV7-6	TRBJ1-1	many	ASSLEENTEAF
TRBV12-3/TRBV12-4	TRBJ1-2	-	ASSSLGRSHYGYT
TRBV27	TRBJ1-2	few	ASSFRQGSDGYT
TRBV7-6	TRBJ1-6	many	ASSLRTLGTSPLH
TRBV7-2	TRBJ1-5	-	ASSRAGQPQH
TRBV7-2	TRBJ2-7	few	ASSLSVRDPTPEQY
TRBV7-8	TRBJ1-2	many	ASSVGMTGDGYT
TRBV28	TRBJ2-7	few	ASSPLRSGLSSYEQY
TRBV12-3/TRBV12-4	TRBJ1-5	few	ASSYRGLGQPQH
TRBV11-2	TRBJ2-1	-	VKREARWVDNEQF
TRBV28	TRBJ1-5	-	ASSTGALVGAQH
TRBV12-3/TRBV12-4	TRBJ1-5	-	ASSFIGYQPQH
TRBV24-1	TRBJ2-1	few	ATSEPPRGSGRHNEQF
TRBV20-1	TRBJ2-1	few	SAGPGLAGERGQF
TRBV19	TRBJ2-6	-	ASRGPLGANVLT